A single sample gave rise to the 2 T cell receptor beta chains below, sequenced in a study of blood T cell repertoires in COVID-19 (TCRdb year 2020). Library creation used the immunoSEQ multiplex PCR assay. Held by TCRdb, this immuneACCESS table contains in-frame sequences only and omits some clones. Under half of the omission traces to an unresolved V gene where checked; the cause of the rest is unknown. For this sample the table gives around 230,000 clones, of which more than 75% were detected only once. 2.5% to 3.5% of the sample belongs to the ten largest clones. Material for sequencing was PBMCs or T cells enriched from blood (not recorded which). The receptors shown here come from a woman aged 40 to 49 with acute COVID-19.

Of note for this clone: One end of the junction varies from germline; a read error may be responsible. The chain combines TRBV10-1 with TRBJ1-1, with a tentative D call TRBD1 (6 bases). The CDR3 extends over 13 amino acids. Germline V lookup: CDR1 WNHNN, CDR2 SYGVQD (reference sequence). CDR3 sequence reads: CASSEDRDTEAFF. CDR3 sequence (DNA): TGCGCCAGCAGTGAGGACCGGGACACAGAAGCTTTCTTT.

On this clone itself: Compared with germline, one end of the junction differs, possibly owing to a read error. CDR3 amino acids: CASSWTVGNTAELFF. In nucleotides, the CDR3 is TGCGCCAGCAGCTGGACTGTTGGCAACACCGCGGAGCTGTTTTTT. This chain links TRBV5-1 with TRBJ2-2; possibly TRBD2 for D (5 bases). Germline CDR1 is SGHRS and CDR2 is YFSETQ. This CDR3 has 15 residues.